Listed below are T cell receptor beta chains from one sample, sequenced in a study of T cells in localized non-small cell lung cancer. This table comes from immunoSEQ multiplex PCR, and its TCRdb copy is limited to in-frame clones, with some not included. The sample lists more than 40,000 clones, around 83% seen once, with more than 2% in the top ten. The sequencing here drew on PBMCs, taken before any cancer treatment. These receptors originate from a man aged 40-75 years with stage II lung adenocarcinoma. CDR3s include the opening cysteine and the closing phenylalanine or tryptophan. The D gene is left open where the match is weak. Rows give clone size only sometimes, using once, few, many, or a class for an expanded clone.

V,J,size,D,DNA,CDR3
TRBV7-9,TRBJ1-2,.,.,TGTGCCAGCAGCATCCAACCTGCGGACTTCAGATATGGCTACACCTTC,CASSIQPADFRYGYTF
TRBV2,TRBJ2-1,.,TRBD2,TGTGCCAGCAGAGCGGGGGGGCGATACAATGAGCAGTTCTTC,CASRAGGRYNEQFF
TRBV18,TRBJ1-1,.,.,TGTGCCAGCTCACCAGAGAGGGTTGGCACTGAAGCTTTCTTT,CASSPERVGTEAFF
TRBV9,TRBJ1-1,.,.,TGTGCCAGCAGCGTAGAGGGTAGGGGGGATCAAGCTTTCTTT,CASSVEGRGDQAFF
TRBV6-1,TRBJ1-6,.,TRBD1,TGTGCCAGCAGGGACAGGTATTCACCCCTCCACTTT,CASRDRYSPLHF
TRBV5-1,TRBJ1-6,.,.,TGCGCCAGCGGTACTATACCAGATAATTCACCCCTCCACTTT,CASGTIPDNSPLHF
TRBV19,TRBJ2-5,.,.,TGTGCCAGTAGTATAGGGGACTCTGGGACCCAGTACTTC,CASSIGDSGTQYF
TRBV6-5,TRBJ1-6,.,.,TGTGCCAGCAGTTTCGAGGGTAATTCACCCCTCCACTTT,CASSFEGNSPLHF
TRBV7-8,TRBJ2-3,.,.,TGTGCCAGCAGCTTTTCCCGCACAGATACGCAGTATTTT,CASSFSRTDTQYF
TRBV7-9,TRBJ2-3,few,TRBD2,TGTGCCAGCAGCCGTAGCGGGAACACAGATACGCAGTATTTT,CASSRSGNTDTQYF
TRBV6-5,TRBJ1-1,.,.,TGTGCCAGCAGTCAACAGGAGGGTTACACTGAAGCTTTCTTT,CASSQQEGYTEAFF
TRBV5-5,TRBJ1-6,once,.,TGTGCCAGCAGCTTGGCCCACGCGGGAAATTCACCCCTCCACTTT,CASSLAHAGNSPLHF
TRBV4-1,TRBJ2-3,.,TRBD2,TGCGCCAGCAGCCAATGGACTAGCGGGGGTGATACGCAGTATTTT,CASSQWTSGGDTQYF
TRBV7-9,TRBJ1-2,.,.,TGTGCCAGCAGCTTATGGCCAGACTCCTATGGCTACACCTTC,CASSLWPDSYGYTF
TRBV27,TRBJ1-1,once,TRBD1,TGTGCCAGCAGTACGGACAGGCTGAACACTGAAGCTTTCTTT,CASSTDRLNTEAFF
TRBV2,TRBJ2-7,.,.,TGTGCCAGGGGGGAAAAAGACCGGCCCTACGAGCAGTACTTC,CARGEKDRPYEQYF
TRBV2,TRBJ2-1,.,TRBD2,TGTGCCAGCAAAAAACCCCTAGCGGGCGCTGAGCAGTTCTTC,CASKKPLAGAEQFF
TRBV6-1,TRBJ1-2,.,TRBD1,TGTGCCAGCAGTGACCGACAGGGGTACGGCTACACCTTC,CASSDRQGYGYTF
TRBV11-2,TRBJ1-1,.,.,TGTGCCAGCAGCTTAGGGCAGGGAACCGGTCCGGACACTGAAGCTTTCTTT,CASSLGQGTGPDTEAFF
TRBV5-6,TRBJ2-2,.,.,TGTGCCAGCAGCTTGGTGCGGGGACTTAACACCGGGGAGCTGTTTTTT,CASSLVRGLNTGELFF
TRBV6-6,TRBJ1-3,once,.,TGTGCCAGCAGTCCGTCGGATAACACCATATATTTT,CASSPSDNTIYF
TRBV15,TRBJ2-3,.,TRBD1,TGTGCCACCAGCCCTCGACAGGGCTCCCCAGATACGCAGTATTTT,CATSPRQGSPDTQYF
TRBV5-1,TRBJ1-6,.,TRBD1,TGCGCCAGCAGCTTGGCCTCCGGGACAGGGAATTCACCCCTCCACTTT,CASSLASGTGNSPLHF
TRBV5-1,TRBJ1-2,.,.,TGCGCCAGCAGCCTGCGAGGTGATGGCTACACCTTC,CASSLRGDGYTF